These T cell receptor beta chains were read from a single sample in a study of Graves' ophthalmopathy and Graves' hyperthyroidism. TCRdb ran MiXCR on the multiplex PCR reads and lists one entry per CDR3 protein. The sample consists of 350,000 to 400,000 distinct CDR3 sequences, 15% to 20% of them appearing once. The sequencing input was peripheral blood. These receptors came from a young woman with Graves' ophthalmopathy. Each CDR3 is given with its conserved first and last residue. The order of the fields is J gene, D gene, clone size, V gene, CDR3 DNA, CDR3 protein. The D gene is left open where the match is weak. Expanded clones are given a class, and other clones once, few, many or no size at all.

>TRBJ2-7|TRBD1|many|TRBV9
TGTGCCAGCAGCGTAGGGGGACAGGGAAGCTACGAGCAGTACTTC
CASSVGGQGSYEQYF
>TRBJ2-5|-|-|TRBV6-1
TGTGCCAGCATGGATACGGGTGGGGAGACCCAGTACTTC
CASMDTGGETQYF
>TRBJ1-1|TRBD1|many|TRBV12-3/TRBV12-4
TGTGCCAGCAGCCCCACGACAGGGGCCACTGAAGCTTTCTTT
CASSPTTGATEAFF
>TRBJ2-7|-|many|TRBV11-2
TGTGCCAGCAACTTAAGATGGAGTAGCGTGGGCTCCTACGAGCAGTACTTC
CASNLRWSSVGSYEQYF
>TRBJ1-1|-|many|TRBV20-1
TGCAGTGCTAGAGGGGGCCGGACTGAAGCTTTCTTT
CSARGGRTEAFF
>TRBJ1-2|TRBD1|many|TRBV7-6
TGTGCCAGCAGCTTAGCGCCGGCAGGGGGCTGGGACTATGGCTACACCTTC
CASSLAPAGGWDYGYTF
>TRBJ2-7|-|many|TRBV6-2/TRBV6-3
TGTGCCAGCAGTTTTTCACCCAGCGGAGGTTACGAGCAGTACTTC
CASSFSPSGGYEQYF
>TRBJ1-5|-|many|TRBV7-8
TGTGCCAGCAGTTCCAGGAGGGCTTATAGCAATCAGCCCCAGCATTTT
CASSSRRAYSNQPQHF
>TRBJ1-5|-|many|TRBV12-3/TRBV12-4
TGTGCCAGCGGAGACAGCCTAAATCAGCCCCAGCATTTT
CASGDSLNQPQHF
>TRBJ1-1|TRBD1|once|TRBV4-1
TGCGCCAGCAGCCAACTGACAGGGGAGAACACTGAAGCTTTCTTT
CASSQLTGENTEAFF
>TRBJ2-7|-|many|TRBV6-2/TRBV6-3
TGTGCCAGCAGTGGAATCCGGGAGCAGTACTTC
CASSGIREQYF
>TRBJ2-7|TRBD2|-|TRBV11-1
TGTGCCAGCAGCGGGACTAGCGGGAGGCAGTACGAGCAGTACTTC
CASSGTSGRQYEQYF
>TRBJ2-7|TRBD2|many|TRBV6-5
TGTGCCAGCAGCCCCGGGACTAGCGGTACCTACGAGCAGTACTTC
CASSPGTSGTYEQYF
>TRBJ1-1|-|many|TRBV11-2
TGTGCCAGCATGTTTCGGGACGTTAGCACTGAAGCTTTCTTT
CASMFRDVSTEAFF
>TRBJ1-1|-|-|TRBV18
TGTGCCAGCTCACCGGGGGGGGTGGGCACTGAAGCTTTCTTT
CASSPGGVGTEAFF
>TRBJ2-5|TRBD2|few|TRBV7-2
TGTGCCAGCAGCTTACTAGCGGGAATCCAAGAGACCCAGTACTTC
CASSLLAGIQETQYF
>TRBJ2-7|TRBD2|-|TRBV7-2
TGTGCCAGCAGCTTAGTGACTAGCGGTACCTACGAGCAGTACTTC
CASSLVTSGTYEQYF
>TRBJ1-1|-|many|TRBV2
TGTGCCAGCAGTGAGCCGGCGGGGACGACTGAAGCTTTCTTT
CASSEPAGTTEAFF
>TRBJ1-1|-|many|TRBV20-1
TGCAGTGCTAGAGATACAGGGAACACTGAAGCTTTCTTT
CSARDTGNTEAFF
>TRBJ2-5|-|many|TRBV6-1
TGTGCCAGCACCACCCAGCAGGCCCAAGAGACCCAGTACTTC
CASTTQQAQETQYF
>TRBJ1-1|TRBD1|-|TRBV19
TGTGCCAGTAGTATCTTTGGGACAGGGGCCCACACTGAAGCTTTCTTT
CASSIFGTGAHTEAFF
>TRBJ2-5|-|-|TRBV20-1
TGCAGTGCTACTATGACTACCTCAGGGCGGACCCAGTACTTC
CSATMTTSGRTQYF
>TRBJ2-7|-|many|TRBV6-1
TGTGCCAGCAGTGTCAACAGGGCTTCGGCCTACGAGCAGTACTTC
CASSVNRASAYEQYF
>TRBJ2-7|-|many|TRBV9
TGTGCCAGCAGCGTAGTAGCACACGAGCAGTACTTC
CASSVVAHEQYF
>TRBJ2-7|-|many|TRBV7-9
TGTGCCAGCAGCTTAGTCGGGAGCGGAACCTACGAGCAGTACTTC
CASSLVGSGTYEQYF
>TRBJ2-2|-|many|TRBV5-1
TGCGCCAGCAGCGCCGTGTCGGGGAGCGGGGAGCTGTTTTTT
CASSAVSGSGELFF
>TRBJ1-3|TRBD1|-|TRBV7-6
TGTGCCAGCAGCGCATTTACAGGGGTTGCTGGAAACACCATATATTTT
CASSAFTGVAGNTIYF
>TRBJ1-2|-|many|TRBV15
TGTGCCACCAGTAGTGGGGGAGGGACGAATGGCTACACCTTC
CATSSGGGTNGYTF
>TRBJ2-7|-|many|TRBV20-1
TGCAGTGCTAGATCAGGGAGCACCTACGAGCAGTACTTC
CSARSGSTYEQYF
>TRBJ2-7|TRBD1|-|TRBV20-1
TGCAGTGCTAGCTCAGGGGGCAACGAGCAGTACTTC
CSASSGGNEQYF
>TRBJ2-2|-|-|TRBV30
TGTGCCTGGAGTCCCCGCAGAACAACCGGGGAGCTGTTTTTT
CAWSPRRTTGELFF
>TRBJ2-7|-|many|TRBV5-1
TGCGCCAGCAGCTCCTACACAGATTCCTACGAGCAGTACTTC
CASSSYTDSYEQYF
>TRBJ1-3|-|many|TRBV6-1
TGTGCCAGCAGTGCGGACATGAGCTCTGGAAACACCATATATTTT
CASSADMSSGNTIYF
>TRBJ1-1|-|-|TRBV12-3/TRBV12-4
TGTGCCAGCAGTCAGTCTGAAGGGAACACTGAAGCTTTCTTT
CASSQSEGNTEAFF
>TRBJ2-7|-|many|TRBV5-1
TGCGCCAGCAGCTTGAAGGAGAAGCAGTACTTC
CASSLKEKQYF
>TRBJ2-5|TRBD2|many|TRBV7-6
TGTGCCAGCAGCTCCCTAGTGGGCGGGGGGGCGCTACAAGAGACCCAGTACTTC
CASSSLVGGGALQETQYF
>TRBJ2-6|-|many|TRBV29-1
TGCAGCGTTGAAGATGGCGATGGGGCCAACGTCCTGACTTTC
CSVEDGDGANVLTF